Listed here are 16 T cell receptor beta chains from one sample, sequenced in a study of blood T cell repertoires in COVID-19. Generated by immunoSEQ multiplex PCR, the TCRdb table keeps only in-frame clones and is missing some. Of about 150,000 clones listed, more than 60% are singletons. Sequenced input: peripheral blood. All receptors derive from a middle-aged man with acute or convalescent COVID-19.

The chain links TRBV30 to TRBJ1-5; D ambiguous. V lost 0 bases and J lost 2, with 11 bases in between. The CDR3 contains 15 residues. CDR1 GTSNPN and CDR2 SVGIG come from the germline V gene (reference sequence). In DNA, the CDR3 is TGTGCCTGGAGTGTAGGAGGGTATGGCAATCAGCCCCAGCATTTT. This encodes CAWSVGGYGNQPQHF.

V usage is TRBV19 and J usage is TRBJ1-4; 8 nucleotides line up with TRBD1. CDR3 length: 16 amino acids. V was clipped by 4 bases and J by 2 bases; unmatched bases: 6. Looked up from germline, CDR1 is LNHDA and CDR2 is SQIVND (reference sequence). The CDR3 loop is CASSTGQGWTNEKLFF. The CDR3 region has the DNA TGTGCCAGTAGTACCGGACAGGGCTGGACTAATGAAAAACTGTTTTTT.

This clone appeared a single time. The chain joins TRBV5-1 to TRBJ2-5; 11 bases map to TRBD2. Germline V gene sequence: CDR1 SGHRS, CDR2 YFSETQ. The CDR3 covers 16 residues. With V trimmed by 5 bases and J by 1 base, 7 bases remained unmatched. CDR3 region: CASRPGTSGGQETQYF. CDR3 sequence (DNA): TGCGCCAGCAGACCTGGTACTAGCGGGGGCCAAGAGACCCAGTACTTC.

The chain is built from TRBV18 and TRBJ1-2; D may be TRBD1 (5 bases). The CDR3 runs 15 residues. V was clipped by 2 bases and J by 8 bases, with 18 bases between them. The germline V gene has CDR1 KGHSH and CDR2 LQKENI. Here the CDR3 reads CASSPMNTGSPGYTF. The CDR3, as DNA: TGTGCCAGCTCACCAATGAATACAGGTTCTCCCGGCTACACCTTC.

The chain combines TRBV9 with TRBJ2-1, with D unclear. Per the germline V gene, CDR1 is SGDLS and CDR2 is YYNGEE. This CDR3 has 13 residues. The V gene lost 4 bases and the J gene lost 5 bases, with 10 bases spanning the gap. Written as DNA, the CDR3 is TGTGCCAGCAGCTTTTTCGGTGACAATGAGCAGTTCTTC. It specifies CASSFFGDNEQFF. The whole variable domain, remainder taken from reference TRBV9 and TRBJ2-1, is DSGVTQTPKHLITATGQRVTLRCSPRSGDLSVYWYQQSLDQGLQFLIQYYNGEERAKGNILERFSAQQFPDLHSELNLSSLELGDSALYFCASSFFGDNEQFFGPGTRLTVL.

The chain carries TRBV29-1 and TRBJ1-2; 7 bases fit TRBD1. Germline V lookup: CDR1 SQVTM, CDR2 ANQGSEA. The ends lost 4 bases at V and 10 bases at J; junction bases unmatched: 12. This CDR3 has 13 amino acids. The CDR3 sequence is CSVGGDVGGAYTF. CDR3 nucleotide sequence: TGCAGCGTTGGGGGCGATGTAGGGGGCGCCTACACCTTC.

This chain joins TRBV20-1 and TRBJ1-5, with D perhaps TRBD1 (6 bases). Between the trimmed V and J ends, which lost 3 bases and 6 bases, there was a span of 15 bases. Germline loops: CDR1 DFQATT, CDR2 SNEGSKA (reference sequence). The CDR3 consists of 14 residues. The CDR3: CSASTGGSGQPQHF. The CDR3 DNA follows: TGCAGTGCTAGTACGGGGGGCTCGGGTCAGCCCCAGCATTTT.

DNA for the CDR3: TGCGCCAGCAGTGATATAGCGGGGGATTACGAGCAGTACTTC. Translation: CASSDIAGDYEQYF. The chain couples TRBV10-2 to TRBJ2-7; 9 bases line up with TRBD2. CDR1 and CDR2 (germline): WSHSY, SAAADI. The CDR3 covers 14 residues. V was clipped by 3 bases and J by 4 bases; unmatched bases: 4.

The chain links TRBV24-1 to TRBJ1-2, with a tentative D call TRBD1 (6 bases). This CDR3 has 17 residues. CDR1 is KGHDR, CDR2 SFDVKD, per germline. Trimming took 0 bases from V and 1 from J, leaving 14 bases between them. CDR3 in DNA: TGTGCCACCAGTGATTTGCGTTCCGACAGGTATAACTATGGCTACACCTTC. Translated, it gives CATSDLRSDRYNYGYTF.

The chain combines TRBV5-6 with TRBJ1-2; possibly TRBD1 for D (5 bases). The CDR3 runs to 16 residues. V was cut by 0 bases and J by 7 bases, with 19 bases left in between. Per the germline V gene, CDR1 is SGHDT and CDR2 is YYEEEE. In nucleotides, the CDR3 is TGTGCCAGCAGCTTGGCCATGGGGAGGGGCCGGGGTGGCTACACCTTC. Translation gives CASSLAMGRGRGGYTF.

The chain is built from TRBV4-2 and TRBJ1-2; TRBD1 agrees at 7 bases. The CDR3 runs to 16 residues. Germline V gene lookup returns CDR1 LGHNA and CDR2 YNFKEQ. V lost 1 base to trimming and J lost 1 base; unmatched junction nucleotides: 6. The CDR3: CASSQAPGGLNYGYTF. CDR3 DNA: TGTGCCAGCAGCCAAGCCCCAGGGGGGCTTAACTATGGCTACACCTTC.

This clone occurred once. The chain combines TRBV6-5 with TRBJ2-7; 8 positions agree with TRBD2. CDR3 length: 15 residues. CDR1 and CDR2 from the germline V gene are MNHEY and SVGAGI. After removal of 2 bases from V and 3 bases from J, the junction contained 6 bases not matched to a gene. CDR3 nucleotides: TGTGCCAGCAGTTACGGATTTAGCGGGGTCTACGAGCAGTACTTC. Translating it yields CASSYGFSGVYEQYF.

The chain carries TRBV5-6 and TRBJ1-2; 7 bases are a match to TRBD1. The CDR3 runs to 14 residues. J lost 8 bases, V lost 0 bases, and 7 bases had no gene match. Germline lookup yields CDR1 SGHDT and CDR2 YYEEEE. The CDR3 here is CASSLGQGWRGYTF. Here the CDR3 DNA reads TGTGCCAGCAGCTTGGGACAGGGTTGGAGAGGCTACACCTTC.

The V call is TRBV19, the J call TRBJ2-2; 7 nucleotides align to TRBD1. In germline, CDR1 is LNHDA, CDR2 SQIVND (reference sequence). This CDR3 contains 17 residues. Trimming took 5 bases from V and 7 from J; bases not matched to a gene: 16. CDR3 amino acids: CASSPRGDRWSGGELFF. In DNA, the CDR3 is TGTGCCAGTAGTCCCCGAGGGGACAGATGGAGTGGCGGGGAGCTGTTTTTT.

V is TRBV6-5 and J is TRBJ1-1; D is uncertain. Trimming took 2 bases from V and 4 from J, leaving 14 bases between them. Germline CDR1 MNHEY, CDR2 SVGAGI. The CDR3 is made up of 15 amino acids. Here the CDR3 DNA reads TGTGCCAGCAGTTACCACCCAGCTAGTAGCACTGAAGCTTTCTTT. It is translated as CASSYHPASSTEAFF.

This clone was counted a few times. This sequence joins TRBV5-1 and TRBJ2-5, with D possibly matching TRBD1 (5 bases). V was pared by 0 bases and J by 5 bases, with 11 bases between. The V gene's germline CDR1 is SGHRS and CDR2 YFSETQ. The CDR3 runs 14 residues. The CDR3 DNA reads as TGCGCCAGCAGCTTGGGCAGGGCAAGGGAGACCCAGTACTTC. Its protein is CASSLGRARETQYF.